This TCR beta chain is drawn from a study of blood T cell repertoires in COVID-19. Study details: Samples taken during acute and convalescent COVID-19 were collected in the United States, Italy and Spain.

The V end was cut by 3 bases, the J end by 2 bases, with 10 bases between. The CDR3 extends over 15 amino acids. Germline CDR1 reads SNHLY; CDR2 reads FYNNEI. The method was immunoSEQ multiplex PCR; TCRdb's version includes in-frame clones alone and lacks a portion of them. The table records fewer than 250,000 clones, less than 90% of them present only once. This TCR came from a human donor in a cohort sampled during active COVID-19. Source material: peripheral blood. This chain connects TRBV2 to TRBJ2-2; a possible D gene is TRBD1 (6 bases). The CDR3 protein is CASSEDRLNTGELFF. The CDR3 DNA reads TGTGCCAGCAGTGAGGACAGACTCAACACCGGGGAGCTGTTTTTT.